One and the same sample provided the 16 T cell receptor beta chains below, sequenced in a study of blood T cell repertoires in COVID-19. Some clones are missing from TCRdb's copy, which holds only in-frame ones; the method was immunoSEQ multiplex PCR. The table includes over 70,000 clones, 85% to 95% detected once. Sequencing was carried out using peripheral blood. These receptors all come from a human donor with active COVID-19. The donor label of this sample is uncertain.

V is TRBV6-5 and J is TRBJ2-1, with D uncertain. V lost 6 bases and J lost 0, with 6 bases in between. The germline gives CDR1 MNHEY, CDR2 SVGAGI. The CDR3 covers 13 residues. CDR3: CASSKSSYNEQFF. The CDR3 bases are TGTGCCAGCAGCAAGAGCTCCTACAATGAGCAGTTCTTC.

This clone was recorded a few times. The V call is TRBV4-1, the J call TRBJ2-7, with 8 bases that match TRBD2. Looked up from germline, CDR1 is MGHRA and CDR2 is YSYEKL. The V gene end was trimmed by 3 bases and the J gene end by 0 bases; junction bases not matched to a gene: 4. The CDR3 runs to 15 residues. Here the CDR3 reads CASSQPGLVSYEQYF. CDR3 DNA: TGCGCCAGCAGCCAGCCGGGACTAGTCTCCTACGAGCAGTACTTC.

The chain links TRBV9 to TRBJ2-1, with 13 bases lining up with TRBD2. The J segment lost 5 bases and the V segment lost 3 bases, leaving 14 bases of the junction unmatched. The CDR3 loop spans 19 amino acids. The germline V gene encodes CDR1 SGDLS and CDR2 YYNGEE. CDR3 protein: CASSANPRTSGGLHNEQFF. Here the CDR3 DNA reads TGTGCCAGCAGCGCCAATCCACGGACTAGCGGGGGACTCCACAATGAGCAGTTCTTC.

The chain is built from TRBV7-9 and TRBJ1-1; 8 positions agree with TRBD1. The V and J ends lost 3 bases and 7 bases, in that order; junction bases with no gene match: 10. Germline V gene sequence: CDR1 SEHNR, CDR2 FQNEAQ (reference sequence). The CDR3 has 15 residues. The CDR3 protein is CASSLQGALQDEAFF. The CDR3 DNA follows: TGTGCCAGCAGCTTGCAGGGGGCACTTCAAGATGAAGCTTTCTTT.

The CDR3 DNA reads TGTGCCAGCAGCTTTGCGACAGGGGGCTTGAACACTGAAGCTTTCTTT. It specifies CASSFATGGLNTEAFF. The J gene is TRBJ1-1, the V gene TRBV7-9; 10 bases align to TRBD1. The CDR3 runs to 16 residues. CDR1 and CDR2 from the germline V gene are SEHNR and FQNEAQ (reference sequence). Trimming at V came to 3 bases and at J to 0 bases, leaving 4 bases not matched to a gene.

The chain recombines TRBV5-4 with TRBJ2-7, with 9 nucleotides matching TRBD1. The CDR3 has 16 amino acids. Per the germline V gene, CDR1 is SGHNT and CDR2 is YYREEE (reference sequence). The V gene end was trimmed by 0 bases and the J gene end by 2 bases; junction bases not matched to a gene: 6. CDR3 amino acids: CASSLDRGRSAYEQYF. The CDR3 DNA sequence: TGTGCCAGCAGCTTGGACAGGGGGCGCTCGGCCTACGAGCAGTACTTC.

The chain is built from TRBV7-6 and TRBJ1-5, with TRBD1 identical over 11 bases. The germline gives CDR1 SGHVS, CDR2 FNYEAQ. With 1 base clipped from V and 7 bases from J, the junction kept 3 bases outside the gene matches. The CDR3 has 15 amino acids. The CDR3 protein is CASSLGTGGGQPQHF. The CDR3 nucleotides read TGTGCCAGCAGCTTAGGGACAGGGGGCGGACAGCCCCAGCATTTT.

The V gene is TRBV7-3, the J gene TRBJ1-3, with D maybe TRBD1 (6 bases). Germline CDR1 reads SGHTA; CDR2 reads FQGTGA. V lost 3 bases, J lost 2 bases, and 14 bases lay in between. The CDR3 has 16 residues. The CDR3 here is CASSLGTGNPGNTIYF. CDR3 sequence (DNA): TGTGCCAGCAGCTTGGGTACAGGGAACCCTGGAAACACCATATATTTT.

The chain recombines TRBV27 with TRBJ2-3, with TRBD2 matching 8 bases. The CDR3 is 13 amino acids. J lost 3 bases, V lost 11 bases, and 7 bases had no gene match. CDR1 MNHEY and CDR2 SMNVEV come from the germline V gene (reference sequence). The CDR3 DNA is TGTGCCCCGCGGGGGGCCGCTACAGATACGCAGTATTTT. Protein product: CAPRGAATDTQYF.

The V gene is TRBV24-1, the J gene TRBJ2-7; 8 positions match TRBD1. In germline, CDR1 is KGHDR, CDR2 SFDVKD. Unmatched junction bases numbered 7, after V lost 4 bases and J lost 6 bases. This CDR3 has 14 residues. The CDR3 DNA sequence: TGTGCCACCAGTGAAACGGGACAGGAGTTCGAGCAGTACTTC. Translated, it gives CATSETGQEFEQYF.

The chain recombines TRBV2 with TRBJ1-5, with a possible D match to TRBD1 (6 bases). Per the germline V gene, CDR1 is SNHLY and CDR2 is FYNNEI. This CDR3 is 15 amino acids long. The germline V and J ends were trimmed by 5 bases and 2 bases, with 13 bases remaining between them. The CDR3 nucleotides read TGTGCCAGCAGTCCCGGGGGGCTGGGCAATCAGCCCCAGCATTTT. This sequence encodes CASSPGGLGNQPQHF.

The chain joins TRBV25-1 to TRBJ2-5; 7 nucleotides line up with TRBD2. The CDR3 is made up of 15 amino acids. Unmatched junction bases numbered 2, after V lost 0 bases and J lost 1 base. Germline V gene sequence: CDR1 MGHDK, CDR2 SYGVNS. The CDR3 coding sequence is TGTGCCAGCAGTGAATACGGCGGGGGCCAAGAGACCCAGTACTTC. It translates to CASSEYGGGQETQYF.

This rearrangement joins TRBV5-1 to TRBJ2-6, with D perhaps TRBD1 (7 bases). V was clipped by 3 bases and J by 0 bases, with 16 bases between them. CDR1 and CDR2 from the germline V gene are SGHRS and YFSETQ. This CDR3 is 18 amino acids long. CDR3 amino acids: CASSSGGTGTSGANVLTF. The CDR3 DNA sequence: TGCGCCAGCAGCTCAGGGGGGACGGGAACCTCTGGGGCCAACGTCCTGACTTTC.

The rearrangement joins TRBV13 to TRBJ2-3; possibly TRBD1 for D (5 bases). CDR1 and CDR2 from the germline V gene are PRHDT and FYEKMQ (reference sequence). This CDR3 is 14 amino acids long. The V gene lost 1 base and the J gene lost 0 bases, with 5 bases spanning the gap. The CDR3: CASSLAGSTDTQYF. Written as DNA, the CDR3 is TGTGCCAGCAGCTTAGCAGGGAGCACAGATACGCAGTATTTT.

The J gene is TRBJ1-1, the V gene TRBV5-4, with 9 bases that match TRBD1. The CDR3 runs 13 residues. In germline, CDR1 is SGHNT, CDR2 YYREEE (reference sequence). V lost 4 bases and J lost 12; bases outside the gene matches: 10. CDR3 sequence (DNA): TGTGCCAGCAGCCCTCGACAGGGGGTGGAAACTTTCTTT. It yields the protein CASSPRQGVETFF. Full variable domain (missing parts from reference TRBV5-4 and TRBJ1-1): ETGVTQSPTHLIKTRGQQVTLRCSSQSGHNTVSWYQQALGQGPQFIFQYYREEENGRGNFPPRFSGLQFPNYSSELNVNALELDDSALYLCASSPRQGVETFFGQGTRLTVV.

J is TRBJ2-1 and V is TRBV14, with D possibly matching TRBD2 (7 bases). Trimming took 4 bases from V and 7 from J, leaving 14 bases between them. This CDR3 has 14 amino acids. Germline V lookup: CDR1 SGHDN, CDR2 FVKESK. CDR3 sequence (DNA): TGTGCCAGCAGCCCTCGTCGGGGGGCGAATGAGCAGTTCTTC. It yields the protein CASSPRRGANEQFF. Full variable domain (rest looked up from reference TRBV14 and TRBJ2-1): EAGVTQFPSHSVIEKGQTVTLRCDPISGHDNLYWYRRVMGKEIKFLLHFVKESKQDESGMPNNRFLAERTGGTYSTLKVQPAELEDSGVYFCASSPRRGANEQFFGPGTRLTVL.